The clone carrying this TCR beta chain was recorded a few times. This sample stems from a study of T cell changes during pregnancy in multiple sclerosis. The J segment lost 5 bases and the V segment lost 6 bases, leaving 3 bases of the junction unmatched. CDR3 size: 14 residues. Germline assignment: CDR1 MNHNY and CDR2 SVGAGI (reference sequence). The assay was immunoSEQ multiplex PCR, and TCRdb's table has in-frame clones only and misses some. The table shows around 24,000 clones, with 86% occurring only once. The sequence derives from a female donor in good health, enrolled as a control in a pregnancy study. Sequenced here: CD8+ T cells from peripheral blood mononuclear cells, sampled in the first trimester of pregnancy. This chain links TRBV6-6 with TRBJ2-3; 12 bases map to TRBD2. The CDR3 loop reads CASSRLAGVDTQYF. In nucleotides, the CDR3 is TGTGCCAGCAGCCGACTAGCGGGGGTAGATACGCAGTATTTT.